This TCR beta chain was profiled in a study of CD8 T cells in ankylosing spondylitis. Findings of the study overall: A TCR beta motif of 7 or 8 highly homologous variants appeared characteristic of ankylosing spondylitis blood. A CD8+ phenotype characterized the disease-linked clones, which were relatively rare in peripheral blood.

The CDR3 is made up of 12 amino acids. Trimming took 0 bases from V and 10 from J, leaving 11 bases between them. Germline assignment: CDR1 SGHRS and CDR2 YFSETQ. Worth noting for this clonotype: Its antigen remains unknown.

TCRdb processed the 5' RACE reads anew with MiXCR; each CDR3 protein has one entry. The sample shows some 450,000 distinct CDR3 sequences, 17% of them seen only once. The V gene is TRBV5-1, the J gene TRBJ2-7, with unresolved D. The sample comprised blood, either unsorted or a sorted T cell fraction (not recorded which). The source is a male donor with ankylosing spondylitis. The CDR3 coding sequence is TGCGCCAGCAGCTTGGGGGCAGGAAATCAGTACTTC. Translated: CASSLGAGNQYF.